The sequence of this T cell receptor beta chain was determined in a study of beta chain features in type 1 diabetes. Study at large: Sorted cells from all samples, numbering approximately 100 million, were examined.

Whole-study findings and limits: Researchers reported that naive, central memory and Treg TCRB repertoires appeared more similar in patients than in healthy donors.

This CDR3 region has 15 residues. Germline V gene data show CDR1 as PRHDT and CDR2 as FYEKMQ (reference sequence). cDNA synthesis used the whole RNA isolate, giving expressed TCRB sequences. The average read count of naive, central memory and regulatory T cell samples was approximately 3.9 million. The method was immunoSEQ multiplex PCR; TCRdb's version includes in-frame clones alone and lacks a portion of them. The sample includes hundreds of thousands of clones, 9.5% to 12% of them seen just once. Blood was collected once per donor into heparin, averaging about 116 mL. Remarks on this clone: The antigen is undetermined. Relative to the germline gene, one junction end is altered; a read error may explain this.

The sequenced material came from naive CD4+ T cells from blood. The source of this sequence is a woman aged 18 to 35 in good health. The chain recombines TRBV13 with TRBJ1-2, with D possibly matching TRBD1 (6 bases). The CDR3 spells CSSSLGGGLYYGYTF. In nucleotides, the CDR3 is TGTTCCAGCAGCTTAGGTGGGGGCCTGTACTATGGCTACACCTTC.